The 13 T cell receptor beta chains reported below all come from one sample, sequenced in a study of tumour-infiltrating T cells in Burkitt lymphoma. Assay used: immunoSEQ multiplex PCR; TCRdb lists only in-frame clones, some missing. Of nearly 3,000 clones listed, more than 13% were seen once; the top ten hold less than 4%. Material: tumor tissue. These receptor sequences come from a human donor with Burkitt lymphoma.

This sequence joins TRBV28 and TRBJ2-7, with no clear D. The germline V and J ends were trimmed by 6 bases and 4 bases, with 16 bases remaining between them. CDR1 and CDR2 (germline): MDHEN, SYDVKM. This CDR3 has 14 amino acids. The CDR3 coding sequence is TGTGCCAGCAGCTCCAGCCGACTCTTATACGAGCAGTACTTC. This translates into CASSSSRLLYEQYF.

This clone was seen a few times. The chain employs TRBV28 and TRBJ1-1, with D unresolved. Germline V lookup: CDR1 MDHEN, CDR2 SYDVKM. This CDR3 contains 11 residues. V lost 6 bases to trimming and J lost 2 bases, with 4 bases between them. DNA for the CDR3: TGTGCCAGCAGCCCTAACACTGAAGCTTTCTTT. Translation: CASSPNTEAFF.

The CDR3 region is CASYPPTGTYNEQFF. The CDR3 DNA is TGTGCCAGCTACCCCCCCACCGGGACCTACAATGAGCAGTTCTTC. The rearrangement uses TRBV27 and TRBJ2-1, with D possibly matching TRBD2 (5 bases). The germline V and J ends were trimmed by 8 bases and 2 bases, with 16 bases remaining between them. This CDR3 is built from 15 residues. CDR1 MNHEY and CDR2 SMNVEV come from the germline V gene (reference sequence).

This chain links TRBV6-6 with TRBJ1-2; D is perhaps TRBD1 (6 bases). Germline V CDR1 and CDR2: MNHNY, SVGAGI (reference sequence). The CDR3 runs to 14 residues. Trimming removed 5 bases at V and 8 bases at J, with 18 bases between. CDR3 residues: CASSLLRGDMGYTF. The CDR3, as DNA: TGTGCCAGCAGTCTCCTAAGGGGGGACATGGGCTACACCTTC.

This clone was seen more than once but under ten times. The chain employs TRBV6-5 and TRBJ2-3, with 12 positions matching TRBD2. V trimming: 6 bases; J trimming: 9 bases; junction bases outside the gene matches: 7. The germline gives CDR1 MNHEY, CDR2 SVGAGI. The CDR3 has 14 residues. Here the CDR3 reads CASRPGLAGGTQYF. The DNA for the CDR3 is TGTGCCAGCAGGCCGGGACTAGCGGGCGGAACGCAGTATTTT.

The J gene is TRBJ1-3, the V gene TRBV5-1; no firm D call. This CDR3 is 15 amino acids long. Trimming left V 0 bases short and J 8 bases short, with 15 bases between. Germline V gene data show CDR1 as SGHRS and CDR2 as YFSETQ. Written as DNA, the CDR3 is TGCGCCAGCAGCTTGGCTCGGGGAGGCTCGGACACCATATATTTT. The encoded protein is CASSLARGGSDTIYF.

The V and J genes are TRBV16 and TRBJ2-1; D perhaps matches TRBD1 (5 bases). The CDR3 has 17 amino acids. Germline loops: CDR1 KGHSY, CDR2 FQNENV. Trimming left V 4 bases short and J 4 bases short, with 20 bases between. DNA for the CDR3: TGTGCCAGCAGCCTCAATCCTGGGGCTATTGGTTACAATGAGCAGTTCTTC. Protein sequence: CASSLNPGAIGYNEQFF.

This clone was counted between two and nine times. The J gene is TRBJ1-1, the V gene TRBV9, with unresolved D. The V and J ends lost 0 bases and 4 bases respectively, with 10 bases between them. Germline values: CDR1 SGDLS, CDR2 YYNGEE. CDR3 length: 14 residues. CDR3 protein: CASSVAGSITEAFF. CDR3 bases: TGTGCCAGCAGCGTAGCTGGCAGCATCACTGAAGCTTTCTTT.

This rearrangement joins TRBV14 to TRBJ2-6; the D is unclear. This CDR3 is 17 amino acids long. Germline CDR1 is SGHDN and CDR2 is FVKESK. V was pared by 2 bases and J by 0 bases, with 11 bases between. The CDR3 sequence is CASSQLYRGSGANVLTF. The CDR3, as DNA: TGTGCCAGCAGCCAATTGTATCGTGGCTCTGGGGCCAACGTCCTGACTTTC.

This chain uses TRBV4-2 with TRBJ1-5; 8 bases agree with TRBD1. Germline loops: CDR1 LGHNA, CDR2 YNFKEQ. This CDR3 comprises 15 residues. The trim removed 2 bases at V and 4 bases at J, leaving 4 bases unmatched. The CDR3, as DNA: TGTGCCAGCAGCCAAATTCGACAGGGGAATCAGCCCCAGCATTTT. Translating it yields CASSQIRQGNQPQHF.

This clone has a handful of counts. The chain links TRBV11-2 to TRBJ2-7, with TRBD2 matching over 9 bases. Germline CDR1 and CDR2: SGHAT and FQNNGV. V lost 6 bases to trimming and J lost 2 bases; unmatched junction nucleotides: 8. The CDR3 extends over 15 amino acids. CDR3 loop: CASRSAGGPPYEQYF. CDR3 DNA: TGTGCCAGCAGGTCAGCGGGAGGCCCTCCCTACGAGCAGTACTTC.

CDR3 nucleotides: TGTGCCAGTAGTATTTTTACCGCAGCGGAGCACGAGCAGTACTTC. Protein product: CASSIFTAAEHEQYF. The chain has TRBV19 and TRBJ2-7; tentative D call: TRBD2 (5 bases). The germline V and J ends were trimmed by 3 bases and 5 bases, with 17 bases remaining between them. Germline values: CDR1 LNHDA, CDR2 SQIVND (reference sequence). CDR3 length: 15 residues.

Only a few counts were recorded for this clone. The V and J genes are TRBV29-1 and TRBJ1-5, with 7 bases aligning to TRBD1. The V gene's germline CDR1 is SQVTM and CDR2 ANQGSEA. The CDR3 is made up of 13 amino acids. Trimming at V came to 4 bases and at J to 4 bases, leaving 4 bases not matched to a gene. For the CDR3, the DNA is TGCAGCGTTGGGACAGGCCTAAATCAGCCCCAGCATTTT. Its protein is CSVGTGLNQPQHF. Full variable domain (missing parts from reference TRBV29-1 and TRBJ1-5): SAVISQKPSRDICQRGTSLTIQCQVDSQVTMMFWYRQQPGQSLTLIATANQGSEATYESGFVIDKFPISRPNLTFSTLTVSNMSPEDSSIYLCSVGTGLNQPQHFGDGTRLSIL.